Following are 20 T cell receptor beta chains from one sample sequenced in a study of cytomegalovirus exposure and HLA in healthy donors. A multiplex PCR was run with 60 Vbeta primers and 13 Jbeta primers. The repertoire was sequenced with immunoSEQ multiplex PCR; TCRdb's copy has only in-frame clones and lacks some. The repertoire includes 130,000 or so clones, around 77% of them detected once, and 0.75% to 0.95% sits in the top ten. Material: PBMCs. The receptors derive from a woman aged 60-75 years in good health and CMV-seronegative.

This clone was seen more than once but under ten times. In DNA, the CDR3 is TGTGCCAGCAGCTCGCCCGGGAGCCACGAGCAGTACTTC. It is translated as CASSSPGSHEQYF. The genes are TRBV7-3 and TRBJ2-7, with D possibly being TRBD2 (6 bases). The CDR3 contains 13 residues. Trimming removed 4 bases from V and 5 bases from J, with 12 bases in between. Per the germline V gene, CDR1 is SGHTA and CDR2 is FQGTGA. Full variable domain (remainder filled in from reference TRBV7-3 and TRBJ2-7): GAGVSQTPSNKVTEKGKYVELRCDPISGHTALYWYRQSLGQGPEFLIYFQGTGAADDSGLPNDRFFAVRPEGSVSTLKIQRTERGDSAVYLCASSSPGSHEQYFGPGTRLTVT.

The DNA for the CDR3 is TGCGCCAGCAGTGAGTCGAGGGGGGGGCGGAATGAGCAGTTCTTC. Translated: CASSESRGGRNEQFF. The J gene is TRBJ2-1, the V gene TRBV10-1; tentatively, D is TRBD2 (7 bases). Trimming shortened V by 0 bases and J by 7 bases, and 13 bases separated the two germline ends. The germline CDR1 and CDR2 sequences are WNHNN and SYGVQD (reference sequence). This CDR3 contains 15 residues.

This clone has more than one count but fewer than ten. The rearrangement joins TRBV2 to TRBJ2-1; 9 nucleotides agree with TRBD2. Germline V gene sequence: CDR1 SNHLY, CDR2 FYNNEI. V lost 4 bases to trimming and J lost 6 bases; unmatched junction nucleotides: 7. This CDR3 contains 15 residues. This CDR3 is CASSGGLAASNEQFF. The DNA for the CDR3 is TGTGCCAGCAGTGGGGGACTAGCCGCTTCCAATGAGCAGTTCTTC.

The rearrangement links TRBV7-9 to TRBJ1-1; D remains unclear. V was trimmed by 5 bases and J by 3 bases, leaving 10 bases between them. CDR3 size: 13 residues. Germline V gives CDR1 SEHNR, CDR2 FQNEAQ (reference sequence). The CDR3 region is CASSPVTHTEAFF. The CDR3 DNA sequence: TGTGCCAGCAGCCCAGTAACCCACACTGAAGCTTTCTTT.

The chain employs TRBV30 and TRBJ2-2, with 7 nucleotides matching TRBD1. This CDR3 contains 14 residues. Germline trimming cut 3 bases from V and 5 bases from J; bases unmatched to any gene: 6. Germline loops: CDR1 GTSNPN, CDR2 SVGIG (reference sequence). In DNA form, the CDR3 reads TGTGCCTGGAGCAAGGGGGCCGGGACCGGGGAGCTGTTTTTT. Translating gives CAWSKGAGTGELFF. The full variable domain, with the rest looked up from reference TRBV30 and TRBJ2-2, is SQTIHQWPATLVQPVGSPLSLECTVEGTSNPNLYWYRQAAGRGLQLLFYSVGIGQISSEVPQNLSASRPQDRQFILSSKKLLLSDSGFYLCAWSKGAGTGELFFGEGSRLTVL.

The chain employs TRBV15 and TRBJ2-3, with D perhaps TRBD1 (5 bases). CDR1 and CDR2 (germline): LNHNV, YYDKDF (reference sequence). The CDR3 is made up of 14 amino acids. V was clipped by 0 bases and J by 6 bases, with 10 bases between them. The CDR3 protein is CATSRDLAGDTQYF. CDR3 in DNA: TGTGCCACCAGCAGAGATTTGGCAGGGGATACGCAGTATTTT.

Here the CDR3 reads CASSVGQGVLDTEAFF. The CDR3, as DNA: TGTGCCAGCAGCGTGGGACAGGGGGTCTTGGACACTGAAGCTTTCTTT. The chain carries TRBV9 and TRBJ1-1; TRBD1 matches at 11 bases. The length of the CDR3 is 16 residues. Per the germline V gene, CDR1 is SGDLS and CDR2 is YYNGEE. V shed 2 bases, J shed 3 bases, and the junction held 6 bases outside the gene matches.

The genes are TRBV6-6 and TRBJ1-3, with D maybe TRBD1 (5 bases). The germline V gene has CDR1 MNHNY and CDR2 SVGAGI (reference sequence). The CDR3 is 15 amino acids. V was pared by 7 bases and J by 0 bases, with 13 bases between. The DNA for the CDR3 is TGTGCCAGCACCCGCGGGAGGGGCTCTGGAAACACCATATATTTT. Its translation: CASTRGRGSGNTIYF.

The chain employs TRBV28 and TRBJ1-4; 9 bases are shared with TRBD1. This CDR3 comprises 15 residues. Germline CDR1 reads MDHEN; CDR2 reads SYDVKM. Trimming cost V 4 bases and J 8 bases; bases outside gene matches: 8. The CDR3 nucleotides read TGTGCCAGCAGTTATCGACAGGGGGGAGTAGAAAAACTGTTTTTT. Its translation: CASSYRQGGVEKLFF.

This clone was seen a handful of times. V gene TRBV29-1 combines with J gene TRBJ2-5, with TRBD2 matching over 9 bases. The CDR3 contains 13 residues. V lost 6 bases and J lost 5; bases outside the gene matches: 7. Germline V CDR1 and CDR2: SQVTM, ANQGSEA. The CDR3 nucleotides read TGCAGCGTCGGCGGGGGGGCAGGGGAGACCCAGTACTTC. It is translated as CSVGGGAGETQYF. Drawing the rest from reference TRBV29-1 and TRBJ2-5, the complete variable domain is SAVISQKPSRDICQRGTSLTIQCQVDSQVTMMFWYRQQPGQSLTLIATANQGSEATYESGFVIDKFPISRPNLTFSTLTVSNMSPEDSSIYLCSVGGGAGETQYFGPGTRLLVL.

The rearrangement joins TRBV7-3 to TRBJ2-5, with 8 nucleotides matching TRBD2. CDR1 and CDR2 from the germline V gene are SGHTA and FQGTGA. The V and J ends lost 3 bases and 4 bases, in that order; junction bases with no gene match: 7. The CDR3 length is 15 residues. The chain's CDR3 is CASSFGGGSGETQYF. For the CDR3, the DNA is TGTGCCAGCAGCTTCGGCGGGGGGTCGGGAGAGACCCAGTACTTC.

The V gene is TRBV10-2, the J gene TRBJ1-2; 7 bases match TRBD1. V shed 6 bases, J shed 8 bases, and the junction held 9 bases outside the gene matches. The germline V gene has CDR1 WSHSY and CDR2 SAAADI. The CDR3 totals 13 residues. CDR3 region: CASRNRGVVGYTF. CDR3 bases: TGCGCCAGCAGGAACAGGGGAGTGGTAGGCTACACCTTC.

The genes are TRBV6-6 and TRBJ1-5, with D unresolved. CDR1 MNHNY and CDR2 SVGAGI come from the germline V gene (reference sequence). V was cut by 5 bases and J by 0 bases, with 11 bases left in between. The CDR3 is 15 amino acids. The DNA for the CDR3 is TGTGCCAGCAGTCAGCGGCAGGATAGCAATCAGCCCCAGCATTTT. It is translated as CASSQRQDSNQPQHF.

V usage is TRBV6-5 and J usage is TRBJ1-6; possible D gene TRBD1, 5 bases. Trimming took off 6 bases at V and 10 bases at J, with 10 bases between the two ends. Looked up from germline, CDR1 is MNHEY and CDR2 is SVGAGI. CDR3 length equals 12 residues. CDR3 amino acids: CASRPPGSPLHF. The CDR3 DNA follows: TGTGCCAGCAGGCCGCCAGGGTCACCCCTCCACTTT.

This clone was seen a single time. The chain carries TRBV21-1 and TRBJ2-1; the table names TRBD2, a call not compared with the DNA. TRBV21-1 is described as a pseudogene. The CDR3 loop spans 20 amino acids. CDR3 protein: CASSKFESGREGRKNNEQFF. CDR3 nucleotide sequence: TGTGCCAGCAGCAAGTTCGAAAGTGGCCGGGAGGGCCGCAAGAACAATGAGCAGTTCTTC.

There are a few counts of this clone. The chain has TRBV28 and TRBJ2-7; the D is unclear. V was cut by 7 bases and J by 4 bases, with 11 bases left in between. The germline CDR1 and CDR2 sequences are MDHEN and SYDVKM. CDR3 length: 12 amino acids. CDR3 sequence: CASNVDRYEQYF. The CDR3 nucleotides are TGTGCCAGCAATGTAGATCGGTACGAGCAGTACTTC.

The chain is built from TRBV27 and TRBJ2-5; 8 bases agree with TRBD1. Trimming removed 8 bases from V and 5 bases from J; junction bases left unmatched: 4. In germline, CDR1 is MNHEY, CDR2 SMNVEV (reference sequence). CDR3 length: 12 residues. CDR3 amino acids: CASWTGLETQYF. CDR3 in DNA: TGTGCCAGCTGGACAGGGTTGGAGACCCAGTACTTC.

V gene TRBV6-1 combines with J gene TRBJ2-5; TRBD2 agrees at 8 bases. The J call may not be correct, given that the DNA end is closer to TRBJ2-7. The CDR3 totals 14 residues. Germline-derived CDR1 and CDR2 are MNHNS and SASEGT. Written as DNA, the CDR3 is TGTGCCTGCGCGGGAGGCAGCTTCTCCTACGAGCAGTACTTC. Its translation: CACAGGSFSYEQYF.

The chain couples TRBV7-8 to TRBJ2-5; TRBD1 might be the D (6 bases). CDR1 is SGHVS and CDR2 is FQNEAQ in the germline V gene. The CDR3 consists of 15 residues. Trimming shortened V by 1 base and J by 1 base, and 10 bases separated the two germline ends. CDR3 sequence (DNA): TGTGCCAGCAGCTTAGAACAGGGCGGCCAAGAGACCCAGTACTTC. This translates into CASSLEQGGQETQYF. Variable domain in full (rest from reference TRBV7-8 and TRBJ2-5): GAGVSQSPRYKVAKRGQDVALRCDPISGHVSLFWYQQALGQGPEFLTYFQNEAQLDKSGLPSDRFFAERPEGSVSTLKIQRTQQEDSAVYLCASSLEQGGQETQYFGPGTRLLVL.

This clone has more than one count but fewer than ten. The V and J genes are TRBV10-3 and TRBJ1-3; D possibly corresponds to TRBD1 (5 bases). V lost 3 bases and J lost 0, with 12 bases in between. The CDR3 is made up of 16 amino acids. The germline gives CDR1 ENHRY, CDR2 SYGVKD. CDR3 nucleotides: TGTGCCATCAGTGACAGGGCCGCTAGCTCTGGAAACACCATATATTTT. Translated: CAISDRAASSGNTIYF.